This T cell receptor (beta chain) was identified in a study of technical replicates of blood from a few donors (dated by TCRdb to 2016 to 2017). Library construction relied on the immunoSEQ multiplex PCR assay. In its TCRdb copy, this immuneACCESS table keeps in-frame sequences only and misses some clones. Where compared with another copy, unresolved V genes explain less than half of these, and the others have no known cause. Within this sample are just over 15,000 clones, with roughly 84% of them counted one time only. Jointly, the top ten make up under 15% of the sample. Note on this clone: Its target antigen remains unknown. No much larger clone exists at a distance of one base, and base qualities are not known.

Per the germline V gene (reference sequence), MNHNY is the CDR1 and SVGAGI is the CDR2. Relative to germline, V is missing 2 bases and J is missing 4 bases, with 11 bases of the junction outside any gene match. The CDR3 goes from the cysteine to the phenylalanine over 16 residues. This entry keeps only the CDR3 DNA: 48 bases, framed from base 1. The rearrangement joined TRBV6-6 to TRBJ2-7, with 7 junctional bases fitting TRBD1. The sequenced sample was PBMCs. This sequence was found in a human donor in good health. The nucleotide sequence is TGTGCCAGCAGTTACGGAGCCCGGGACAGTTCGTACGAGCAGTACTTC. Its translation reads: CASSYGARDSSYEQYF.